The TCR beta chain under discussion was sequenced for a study of molecular identifiers for immune sequencing clone quantification (dated by TCRdb to the late 2010s). For context, the study as a whole: For a replicate experiment, RNA from approximately 20,000 or 100,000 naive CD8 T cells was divided into five aliquots, of which four were sequenced. CD8 T cells were used in a methods study to benchmark molecular-identifier clustering-based TCR repertoire sequencing (MIDCIRS) and TCR RNA copy counting. General conclusions and limits of the study: The naive libraries included spiked-in Jurkat TCR RNA (roughly 9 copies' worth), and this RNA is not part of the donor repertoire. Spiked-in Jurkat TCR RNA equivalent to a single cell was reported to be detectable even among over 800,000 naive CD8 T cells. About 3 recovered TCR RNA copies per cell were obtained by modeling, versus about ten by digital PCR, implying a capture efficiency of approximately 27%. Without barcode sub-clustering, chimeric consensus sequences inflated TCR diversity; chimeras reached as high as 47%. Clones above 20 RNA copies held over 97% of molecules in CMV-specific effector cells but under 1% in naive cells. Highly expanded clone sizes could be underestimated if identical TCR molecules share a barcode.

The library was made by PCR. The data were produced on a NextSeq 500. Preparation of bulk TCR libraries followed a previously described approach, with the TCR primers listed in Table S5. Purification of total RNA was performed with the Qiagen AllPrep DNA/RNA kit. Before any analysis, reads coming from multiple sequencing runs of the same library were combined into one pool. The study's processing was this. Reads were retained only if the reads had an exact TCR constant sequence, and the retained reads were trimmed to 150 nt and grouped according to their 12-nt molecular barcodes. Within each barcode group, reads were sub-clustered at a 15% Levenshtein threshold, and quality-weighted consensus sequences were built per RNA molecule. Non-functional sequences were removed, as were lower-count sequences one edit away from another. Based on fitting two negative binomial distributions, any barcode sub-cluster with under 20% of the maximum read count was discarded. TCRdb ran its own pipeline on the public reads, namely fastp trimming at Q25 and MiXCR clone calling, and kept in-frame beta chains. Each CDR3 protein appears once, grouped with its most common genes and DNA. V and J calls and clone size were set by TCRdb, not the authors. The sample data list about 500,000 distinct CDR3 sequences, and 25% of these were observed just once. Of the sample, approximately 0.76% is held by the ten largest clones.

As concerns this clonotype: Its cognate antigen has yet to be identified. No qualities accompany the bases; no much larger clone lies one base away.

Naive CD8 T cell libraries were made from around 18,000 to 910,000 sorted cells using 10%, 30% or 50% of purified RNA. Naive CD8 T cells were FACS-sorted as CD8+CD4-CCR7+CD45RA+ on a BD FACSAria II into RLT Plus buffer. Detection sensitivity was tested by spiking Jurkat RNA equal to some 10 TCR copies' worth into samples containing roughly 19,000-1,000,000 naive CD8 T cells. CD8 T cells were enriched with RosetteSep CD8+ T Cell Enrichment Cocktail and Ficoll-Paque, followed by ACK red cell lysis. The sample comprised naive CD8+ T cells from blood, with Jurkat cell RNA spiked in. Reading the label with the study, this specimen's cell subset or site is: FACS-sorted CD8+CD4-CCR7+CD45RA+ naive T cells. This clonotype was sampled from a human donor in good health. Some libraries in this study had Jurkat cell RNA spiked in.

The CDR3 reads CASSSQGAVNEKLFF. The DNA sequence is given as TGTGCCAGCAGTTCCCAGGGGGCGGTTAATGAAAAACTGTTTTTT. The chain links TRBV28 with TRBJ1-4, and TRBD1 matches 8 of the central bases. V has 4 bases trimmed and J has 4 bases trimmed; junction bases matching no gene number 5. From its cysteine to its phenylalanine, the CDR3 spans 15 amino acids. Solely the CDR3 DNA is kept, with 45 bases framed from the first base. Per the germline V gene, MDHEN is the CDR1 and SYDVKM is the CDR2.